Sequencing of this T cell receptor beta chain was carried out in a study of blood T cell repertoires in COVID-19. Trimming took off 6 bases at V and 0 bases at J, with 12 bases between the two ends. Germline lookup yields CDR1 SNHLY and CDR2 FYNNEI. This CDR3 spans 15 amino acids. Measured with immunoSEQ multiplex PCR; TCRdb has only the in-frame clones, and not every one. The profile shows 70,000 to 90,000 clones, around 89% of them singletons. This clonotype was sampled from a woman between 50 and 59 years old with acute COVID-19. The sequencing sample was made of PBMCs or T cells enriched from blood (not recorded which). This chain connects TRBV2 to TRBJ1-5, with a tentative D call TRBD1 (6 bases). CDR3 sequence: CASSLQGYSNQPQHF. CDR3 nucleotides: TGTGCCAGCAGCCTACAGGGCTATAGCAATCAGCCCCAGCATTTT.